The 15 T cell receptor beta chains listed next were all sequenced from one sample in a study of cytomegalovirus exposure and HLA in healthy donors. The study ran its PCR with 60 Vbeta and 13 Jbeta primers. Assay used: immunoSEQ multiplex PCR; TCRdb lists only in-frame clones, some missing. The table includes about 150,000 clones, over 70% detected once. Sequences were obtained from PBMCs. The receptors originated from a man aged 35 to 55 in good health and CMV-seronegative.

The CDR3 protein is CASSLGAGASYNEQFF. The CDR3 DNA reads TGTGCCAGCAGCTTGGGAGCGGGAGCCTCCTACAATGAGCAGTTCTTC. The chain combines TRBV5-4 with TRBJ2-1; 8 bases map to TRBD2. J was trimmed by 0 bases and V by 0 bases; bases with no gene match: 2. Germline V gives CDR1 SGHNT, CDR2 YYREEE (reference sequence). This CDR3 spans 16 amino acids.

V and J are TRBV19 and TRBJ1-2; weak D call: TRBD1 (5 bases). Trimming took off 3 bases at V and 8 bases at J, with 19 bases between the two ends. This CDR3 is 15 amino acids long. Germline V gene data show CDR1 as LNHDA and CDR2 as SQIVND (reference sequence). The CDR3 sequence: CASSMVWRGSEGYTF. DNA for the CDR3: TGTGCCAGTAGTATGGTCTGGCGGGGGAGTGAGGGCTACACCTTC.

This clone was seen more than once but under ten times. V usage is TRBV13 and J usage is TRBJ1-4, with D unclear. Trimming cost V 2 bases and J 8 bases, with 12 bases left between them. The CDR3 extends over 14 amino acids. CDR1 and CDR2 from the germline V gene are PRHDT and FYEKMQ (reference sequence). CDR3 amino acids: CASSLRGIGEKLFF. In DNA, the CDR3 is TGTGCCAGCAGCTTAAGAGGGATTGGGGAAAAACTGTTTTTT.

V and J are TRBV7-2 and TRBJ2-1; D call uncertain. Trimming took off 5 bases at V and 7 bases at J, with 12 bases between the two ends. Germline-derived CDR1 and CDR2 are SGHTA and FQGNSA. This CDR3 is built from 13 residues. This CDR3 is CASSPPSGNEQFF. The DNA of the CDR3 is TGTGCCAGCAGCCCCCCTTCAGGTAATGAGCAGTTCTTC.

The chain links TRBV13 to TRBJ2-5; D not certain. Per the germline V gene, CDR1 is PRHDT and CDR2 is FYEKMQ (reference sequence). There are 14 residues in the CDR3. Trimming shortened V by 0 bases and J by 3 bases, and 8 bases separated the two germline ends. The CDR3 DNA reads as TGTGCCAGCAGCTTAGGTAGTCGGGAAGAGACCCAGTACTTC. Translation gives CASSLGSREETQYF.

The V gene is TRBV6-1, the J gene TRBJ2-1; 12 nucleotides align to TRBD2. With V trimmed by 10 bases and J by 10 bases, 14 bases remained unmatched. The length of the CDR3 is 15 residues. Germline V gene data show CDR1 as MNHNS and CDR2 as SASEGT. The CDR3 is CAILRGTSGSGEQFF. The CDR3 DNA reads TGTGCCATCCTAAGGGGGACTAGCGGGTCTGGGGAGCAGTTCTTC.

V is TRBV6-1 and J is TRBJ2-7; 7 bases line up with TRBD2. Germline V lookup: CDR1 MNHNS, CDR2 SASEGT. The V and J ends lost 4 bases and 5 bases, in that order; junction bases with no gene match: 17. The CDR3 spans 17 residues. The chain's CDR3 is CASSAAGRSGALNEQYF. The CDR3 coding sequence is TGTGCCAGCAGTGCCGCCGGTCGGAGCGGGGCCTTGAACGAGCAGTACTTC.

V is TRBV5-1 and J is TRBJ2-5, with TRBD2 identical over 11 bases. Germline V gene data show CDR1 as SGHRS and CDR2 as YFSETQ. The J segment lost 2 bases and the V segment lost 0 bases, leaving 3 bases of the junction unmatched. This CDR3 spans 16 amino acids. The CDR3: CASSLGGLAEQETQYF. The DNA of the CDR3 is TGCGCCAGCAGCTTGGGGGGACTAGCGGAACAAGAGACCCAGTACTTC.

The rearrangement links TRBV7-3 to TRBJ1-1, with TRBD1 matching over 7 bases. The germline CDR1 and CDR2 sequences are SGHTA and FQGTGA. Germline trimming cut 1 base from V and 8 bases from J; bases unmatched to any gene: 1. The CDR3 is 12 amino acids. CDR3 residues: CASSLNRGEAFF. CDR3 nucleotides: TGTGCCAGCAGCTTAAACAGGGGAGAAGCTTTCTTT.

J is TRBJ2-3 and V is TRBV27; TRBD1 is a possible D gene (6 bases). Germline V gene lookup returns CDR1 MNHEY and CDR2 SMNVEV (reference sequence). V was cut by 4 bases and J by 8 bases, with 13 bases left in between. The CDR3 is made up of 13 amino acids. The DNA for the CDR3 is TGTGCCAGCAGTTATCAGGGGCGAGGTACGCAGTATTTT. It codes for CASSYQGRGTQYF.

This chain links TRBV2 with TRBJ1-1, with no clear D. The CDR3 runs 12 residues. Germline V gives CDR1 SNHLY, CDR2 FYNNEI. V was shortened by 4 bases and J by 6 bases, with 9 bases between the two germline ends. CDR3: CASSVVASEAFF. The CDR3, as DNA: TGTGCCAGCAGTGTGGTGGCCTCTGAAGCTTTCTTT. Full variable domain (rest looked up from reference TRBV2 and TRBJ1-1): EPEVTQTPSHQVTQMGQEVILRCVPISNHLYFYWYRQILGQKVEFLVSFYNNEISEKSEIFDDQFSVERPDGSNFTLKIRSTKLEDSAMYFCASSVVASEAFFGQGTRLTVV.

This clone has just a few counts. The gene calls are TRBV7-9 and TRBJ1-1; D possibly corresponds to TRBD1 (6 bases). From germline, CDR1 is SEHNR and CDR2 FQNEAQ (reference sequence). The CDR3 totals 15 residues. V shed 6 bases and J shed 6 bases, with 20 bases lying between them. The CDR3 region has the DNA TGTGCCAGCAGTTCTGACAGGACCCGATTTTCTGAAGCTTTCTTT. This translates into CASSSDRTRFSEAFF.

This chain uses TRBV5-4 with TRBJ1-2; no clear D. V dropped 4 bases and J dropped 8 bases, with 12 bases sitting between them. From germline, CDR1 is SGHNT and CDR2 YYREEE (reference sequence). The CDR3 is made up of 12 amino acids. The CDR3 DNA reads TGTGCCAGCAGCATAAGCGGTAACGGCTACACCTTC. It encodes CASSISGNGYTF.

J is TRBJ2-7 and V is TRBV5-1; 13 nucleotides match TRBD2. This CDR3 comprises 16 residues. CDR1 is SGHRS, CDR2 YFSETQ, per germline. V dropped 5 bases and J dropped 4; count of bases not matched to a gene: 9. For the CDR3, the DNA is TGCGCCAGCAGACAACTAGCGGGAGGGCTGGGGTACGAGCAGTACTTC. Its translation is CASRQLAGGLGYEQYF.

The V and J genes are TRBV30 and TRBJ2-2; perhaps TRBD2 as D (6 bases). Germline assignment: CDR1 GTSNPN and CDR2 SVGIG (reference sequence). This CDR3 comprises 14 residues. V dropped 0 bases and J dropped 3 bases, with 8 bases sitting between them. The CDR3 DNA follows: TGTGCCTGGAGTGTGGGGGGATACACCGGGGAGCTGTTTTTT. Its protein is CAWSVGGYTGELFF.